The 27 T cell receptor beta chains listed next were all sequenced from one sample in a study of T-cell reconstitution after alpha-beta-depleted transplantation in children. Unique molecular identifiers were incorporated when the TCRbeta library was constructed. MiXCR was run by TCRdb on the PCR reads, yielding one entry per CDR3 protein. The sample lists 500,000 to 600,000 distinct CDR3 sequences, 30% to 35% occurring once. Sequencing was performed on PBMCs from the stem cell graft donor, taken from the stem cell graft. The receptors were gathered from a human donor who donated a stem cell graft to a child with aplastic anemia.

This clonotype was seen only a few times. V is TRBV30 and J is TRBJ1-5; D perhaps matches TRBD1 (5 bases). V was pared by 0 bases and J by 4 bases, with 7 bases between. Per germline, CDR1 GTSNPN and CDR2 SVGIG (reference sequence). The CDR3 is made up of 13 amino acids. The CDR3 loop is CAWSVWGNQPQHF. The CDR3 bases are TGTGCCTGGAGTGTATGGGGGAATCAGCCCCAGCATTTT.

This clonotype was observed a few times. The chain employs TRBV3-1 and TRBJ2-1; TRBD2 matches at 7 bases. Germline assignment: CDR1 LGHDT and CDR2 YNNKEL (reference sequence). Losses at the gene ends were 5 bases for V and 10 bases for J; bases not matched to a gene: 8. The CDR3 has 13 amino acids. The CDR3 here is CASSTGTNFEQFF. The CDR3 DNA is TGTGCCAGCAGCACCGGGACTAATTTCGAGCAGTTCTTC.

V and J are TRBV10-3 and TRBJ2-2; the D is unclear. The V end was cut by 7 bases, the J end by 0 bases, with 12 bases between. Germline CDR1 and CDR2: ENHRY and SYGVKD. There are 15 residues in the CDR3. The CDR3 sequence: CAINTPETNTGELFF. The CDR3 nucleotides read TGTGCCATCAACACCCCCGAGACGAACACCGGGGAGCTGTTTTTT.

A few counts support this clonotype. This rearrangement joins TRBV10-3 to TRBJ1-1, with D tentatively TRBD1 (5 bases). V was cut by 2 bases and J by 11 bases, with 12 bases left in between. Germline CDR1 reads ENHRY; CDR2 reads SYGVKD. The CDR3 totals 12 residues. In DNA, the CDR3 is TGTGCCATCAGTGAGAGCGGGGGGATGGCTTTCTTT. The encoded protein is CAISESGGMAFF.

The chain recombines TRBV24-1 with TRBJ2-1; D could derive from TRBD1 or TRBD2 (5 bases each). The V gene's germline CDR1 is KGHDR and CDR2 SFDVKD. The CDR3 has 16 amino acids. The V end was cut by 5 bases, the J end by 7 bases, with 20 bases between. The CDR3 nucleotides are TGTGCCACCAGTGCGGTCGCATCAGGGCAGCGGAATGAGCAGTTCTTC. Its protein product is CATSAVASGQRNEQFF.

This clonotype was seen a few times. The V and J genes are TRBV19 and TRBJ1-1; D remains ambiguous. The CDR3 loop spans 13 amino acids. From germline, CDR1 is LNHDA and CDR2 SQIVND (reference sequence). V lost 6 bases and J lost 1, with 9 bases in between. The CDR3 spells CASRPSSNTEAFF. CDR3 nucleotides: TGTGCCAGTAGACCATCCTCGAACACTGAAGCTTTCTTT.

The chain employs TRBV7-9 and TRBJ1-1; 7 nucleotides align to TRBD1. V shed 5 bases, J shed 4 bases, and the junction held 10 bases outside the gene matches. The CDR3 is 15 amino acids. Germline V gene lookup returns CDR1 SEHNR and CDR2 FQNEAQ (reference sequence). CDR3 DNA: TGTGCCAGCAGCCCCCGGGACAGTCTCTCCACTGAAGCTTTCTTT. This encodes CASSPRDSLSTEAFF. Together with reference TRBV7-9 and TRBJ1-1, the CDR3 gives the full variable domain: DTGVSQNPRHKITKRGQNVTFRCDPISEHNRLYWYRQTLGQGPEFLTYFQNEAQLEKSRLLSDRFSAERPKGSFSTLEIQRTEQGDSAMYLCASSPRDSLSTEAFFGQGTRLTVV.

The chain joins TRBV12-3 or TRBV12-4 to TRBJ2-3, with 12 bases aligning to TRBD2. The CDR3 has 16 amino acids. Trimming took 8 bases from V and 2 from J; bases not matched to a gene: 8. In nucleotides, the CDR3 is TGTGCCAGCCGGACTAGCGGGGCCCTATTCACAGATACGCAGTATTTT. Translated, it gives CASRTSGALFTDTQYF.

Only a few counts were recorded for this clonotype. The rearrangement links TRBV10-3 to TRBJ2-7; the D gene is possibly TRBD1 (5 bases). The CDR3 extends over 15 amino acids. Germline-derived CDR1 and CDR2 are ENHRY and SYGVKD. Trimming cost V 2 bases and J 4 bases, with 15 bases left between them. The CDR3 is CAISEGRVRWYEQYF. The CDR3 nucleotides read TGTGCCATCAGTGAGGGCAGGGTGAGGTGGTACGAGCAGTACTTC.

This clonotype came up a few times. The chain is built from TRBV18 and TRBJ2-3; D call uncertain. The germline V and J ends were trimmed by 3 bases and 2 bases, with 15 bases remaining between them. The CDR3 runs to 16 residues. CDR1 and CDR2 (germline): KGHSH, LQKENI. The CDR3 region is CASSPPNERYTDTQYF. The CDR3 nucleotides are TGTGCCAGCTCACCCCCCAACGAGCGATACACAGATACGCAGTATTTT.

This clonotype was seen a few times. J is TRBJ1-6 and V is TRBV6-5; D is unclear. V gave up 0 bases and J gave up 0 bases, with 12 bases separating them. Looked up from germline, CDR1 is MNHEY and CDR2 is SVGAGI. CDR3 length: 18 amino acids. The CDR3 DNA is TGTGCCAGCAGTTACTCAATTACGGGCGGCTCCTATAATTCACCCCTCCACTTT. This gives the protein CASSYSITGGSYNSPLHF.

A few counts support this clonotype. V is TRBV18 and J is TRBJ2-2; a possible D gene is TRBD2 (5 bases). This CDR3 has 16 residues. The germline V and J ends were trimmed by 5 bases and 1 base, with 14 bases remaining between them. Germline CDR1 is KGHSH and CDR2 is LQKENI. The CDR3 DNA reads as TGTGCCAGCTCATCCCAAGAGGGATTGAACACCGGGGAGCTGTTTTTT. It is translated as CASSSQEGLNTGELFF.

The chain has TRBV4-3 and TRBJ1-1, with D uncertain. The CDR3 length is 15 residues. V dropped 4 bases and J dropped 0 bases, with 12 bases sitting between them. Germline V gives CDR1 LGHNA, CDR2 YSLEER. The CDR3 nucleotides read TGCGCCAGCAGCCTCGGGCGGGCCTTGAACACTGAAGCTTTCTTT. This gives the protein CASSLGRALNTEAFF.

The chain employs TRBV6-1 and TRBJ2-7; 14 bases align to TRBD2. The germline V gene has CDR1 MNHNS and CDR2 SASEGT. The CDR3 length is 15 residues. Trimming at V came to 7 bases and at J to 7 bases, leaving 9 bases not matched to a gene. DNA for the CDR3: TGTGCCAGCACCCCAGGGACTAGCGGGAGTGAAGAGCAGTACTTC. It yields the protein CASTPGTSGSEEQYF.

The gene calls are TRBV20-1 and TRBJ2-7; D perhaps matches TRBD1 (6 bases). CDR1 DFQATT and CDR2 SNEGSKA come from the germline V gene (reference sequence). Trimming pared 0 bases from V and 2 bases from J, leaving 11 bases between. This CDR3 contains 14 residues. The CDR3 nucleotides read TGCAGTGCTAGAGATGGTCAGGGGACCTACGAGCAGTACTTC. Protein sequence: CSARDGQGTYEQYF.

The J gene is TRBJ2-7, the V gene TRBV11-1; D unresolved. CDR3 length: 14 residues. Trimming left V 3 bases short and J 4 bases short, with 13 bases between. Germline V gene sequence: CDR1 SGHAT, CDR2 FQDESV (reference sequence). CDR3 residues: CASSFGLGGYEQYF. CDR3 DNA sequence: TGTGCCAGCAGCTTTGGCCTAGGTGGTTACGAGCAGTACTTC.

This chain uses TRBV2 with TRBJ1-2, with D possibly matching TRBD1 (5 bases). CDR3 length: 13 residues. Looked up from germline, CDR1 is SNHLY and CDR2 is FYNNEI. Deletions cut 3 bases from V and 4 bases from J, with 9 bases between. The DNA for the CDR3 is TGTGCCAGCAGTGACCAGGGTGGCTATGGCTACACCTTC. Residues: CASSDQGGYGYTF.

The V and J genes are TRBV12-3 or TRBV12-4 and TRBJ2-5, with 15 bases fitting TRBD2. Trimming at V came to 4 bases and at J to 7 bases, leaving 4 bases not matched to a gene. The CDR3 contains 15 residues. CDR3 bases: TGTGCCAGCAGTTCGGGACTAGCGGGGGGAGGGACCCAGTACTTC. It translates to CASSSGLAGGGTQYF.

The chain has TRBV28 and TRBJ2-7; D may be TRBD2 (6 bases). Germline V CDR1 and CDR2: MDHEN, SYDVKM. This CDR3 has 14 residues. Trimming took 6 bases from V and 6 from J, leaving 18 bases between them. As DNA, the CDR3 is TGTGCCAGCAGACCTCCCGGGACGGGGGTCGAGCAGTACTTC. This translates into CASRPPGTGVEQYF.

V is TRBV7-2 and J is TRBJ2-3; no firm D call. The V and J ends lost 1 base and 4 bases respectively, with 12 bases between them. Germline CDR1 reads SGHTA; CDR2 reads FQGNSA. The CDR3 covers 15 residues. This CDR3 reads CASSLESLGPDTQYF. DNA of the CDR3: TGTGCCAGCAGCTTAGAATCTCTGGGCCCAGATACGCAGTATTTT. The entire variable domain, with the rest obtained from reference TRBV7-2 and TRBJ2-3, is as follows: GAGVSQSPSNKVTEKGKDVELRCDPISGHTALYWYRQSLGQGLEFLIYFQGNSAPDKSGLPSDRFSAERTGGSVSTLTIQRTQQEDSAVYLCASSLESLGPDTQYFGPGTRLTVL.

The rearrangement joins TRBV7-2 to TRBJ2-1; 7 nucleotides agree with TRBD1. The CDR3 runs 15 residues. Trimming cost V 3 bases and J 3 bases; bases outside gene matches: 5. Germline V gene data show CDR1 as SGHTA and CDR2 as FQGNSA. The CDR3 DNA is TGTGCCAGCAGCTTGGTACAGGGGAACTACAATGAGCAGTTCTTC. Translation: CASSLVQGNYNEQFF.

This chain links TRBV5-1 with TRBJ2-7; TRBD2 matches at 10 bases. J lost 6 bases, V lost 7 bases, and 7 bases had no gene match. Germline V gives CDR1 SGHRS, CDR2 YFSETQ. The CDR3 extends over 13 amino acids. For the CDR3, the DNA is TGCGCCAGCGGCAAGCGGGAGGGCCGCGAGCAGTACTTC. It translates to CASGKREGREQYF. Complete variable domain (other parts from reference TRBV5-1 and TRBJ2-7): KAGVTQTPRYLIKTRGQQVTLSCSPISGHRSVSWYQQTPGQGLQFLFEYFSETQRNKGNFPGRFSGRQFSNSRSEMNVSTLELGDSALYLCASGKREGREQYFGPGTRLTVT.

This clonotype was seen ten or more times. The chain joins TRBV20-1 to TRBJ2-3, with 12 bases identical to TRBD2. Germline V gene data show CDR1 as DFQATT and CDR2 as SNEGSKA (reference sequence). V dropped 5 bases and J dropped 0; count of bases not matched to a gene: 0. The CDR3 consists of 14 residues. This chain's CDR3 is CSAGTSGSTDTQYF. The DNA of the CDR3 is TGCAGTGCTGGGACTAGCGGGAGCACAGATACGCAGTATTTT.

This chain uses TRBV6-2 or TRBV6-3 with TRBJ2-1, with D possibly called TRBD1 or TRBD2 (5 bases each). Per germline, CDR1 MNHEY and CDR2 SVGEGT. The CDR3 contains 18 residues. V lost 5 bases and J 0 bases, leaving 20 bases between the germline ends. CDR3 sequence: CASSPTAPGPNSYNEQFF. The CDR3 nucleotides are TGTGCCAGCAGTCCGACCGCGCCGGGACCCAACTCCTACAATGAGCAGTTCTTC.

This chain connects TRBV30 to TRBJ1-5, with TRBD1 matching 7 bases. V trimming: 2 bases; J trimming: 5 bases; junction bases outside the gene matches: 9. The CDR3 runs 15 residues. Looked up from germline, CDR1 is GTSNPN and CDR2 is SVGIG (reference sequence). The CDR3, as DNA: TGTGCCTGGAGTACGACGGGACAGTTTTATCAGCCCCAGCATTTT. Translating it yields CAWSTTGQFYQPQHF. The full variable domain, in which reference TRBV30 and TRBJ1-5 provide the parts outside the CDR3, is SQTIHQWPATLVQPVGSPLSLECTVEGTSNPNLYWYRQAAGRGLQLLFYSVGIGQISSEVPQNLSASRPQDRQFILSSKKLLLSDSGFYLCAWSTTGQFYQPQHFGDGTRLSIL.

V is TRBV5-1 and J is TRBJ1-4; TRBD1 agrees at 9 bases. In germline, CDR1 is SGHRS, CDR2 YFSETQ. V was clipped by 1 base and J by 5 bases; unmatched bases: 3. CDR3 length: 15 amino acids. This CDR3 is CASSLRTGANEKLFF. In DNA, the CDR3 is TGCGCCAGCAGCTTGAGGACAGGGGCCAATGAAAAACTGTTTTTT.

The J gene is TRBJ2-1, the V gene TRBV6-5; TRBD2 might be the D (5 bases). Germline V gene data show CDR1 as MNHEY and CDR2 as SVGAGI. CDR3 size: 17 residues. Trimming removed 2 bases from V and 3 bases from J, with 17 bases in between. As DNA, the CDR3 is TGTGCCAGCAGTTACACGACTGGAGGCAAGCGCTACAATGAGCAGTTCTTC. It yields the protein CASSYTTGGKRYNEQFF.